Shown below are 23 T cell receptor beta chains from a single sample sequenced in a study of PD-1 blockade in classical Hodgkin lymphoma. Data came from immunoSEQ multiplex PCR; TCRdb stores just in-frame clones and leaves some out. The data show 30,000 to 45,000 clones, around 90% seen once. Brentuximab vedotin exposure varied among the patients, all of whom had relapsed after autologous stem cell transplantation. This specimen was peripheral blood mononuclear cells (PBMCs), taken before the second cycle of nivolumab. The receptors come from a human donor with classical Hodgkin lymphoma.

This clone was seen a single time. This chain uses TRBV18 with TRBJ2-5; D uncertain. CDR1 and CDR2 (germline): KGHSH, LQKENI. The V and J ends lost 2 bases and 2 bases respectively, with 12 bases between them. The CDR3 has 15 residues. CDR3 protein: CASSPRETVQETQYF. Written as DNA, the CDR3 is TGTGCCAGCTCACCAAGAGAGACGGTGCAAGAGACCCAGTACTTC.

This chain joins TRBV30 and TRBJ2-4, with unresolved D. This CDR3 spans 16 amino acids. With 0 bases removed from V and 6 bases from J, the gap between germline ends came to 18 bases. CDR1 GTSNPN and CDR2 SVGIG come from the germline V gene (reference sequence). CDR3 protein: CAWSVPYSLRGNIQYF. CDR3 coding DNA: TGTGCCTGGAGTGTACCGTATTCTCTACGAGGAAACATTCAGTACTTC.

The chain links TRBV12-5 to TRBJ2-7; D is unresolved. Trimming took 5 bases from V and 0 from J, leaving 2 bases between them. The CDR3 has 11 residues. Per the germline V gene, CDR1 is LGHNT and CDR2 is FRNRAP. The CDR3 nucleotides are TGTGCTAGTGGTGGCTCCTACGAGCAGTACTTC. This codes for CASGGSYEQYF.

V gene TRBV7-9 combines with J gene TRBJ1-6; maybe TRBD1 (5 bases). Germline V gives CDR1 SEHNR, CDR2 FQNEAQ (reference sequence). This CDR3 is 15 amino acids long. With 3 bases removed from V and 8 bases from J, the gap between germline ends came to 14 bases. The CDR3, as DNA: TGTGCCAGCAGCTTGGGGGACGAACGCTATTCACCCCTCCACTTT. It translates to CASSLGDERYSPLHF.

CDR3 nucleotides: TGTGCCAGCAGCTCGCGGGACAGGGCGGGCGAGCAGTACTTC. As protein: CASSSRDRAGEQYF. The V and J genes are TRBV5-6 and TRBJ2-7, with 9 bases lining up with TRBD1. Per the germline V gene, CDR1 is SGHDT and CDR2 is YYEEEE. The CDR3 is 14 amino acids. Losses at the gene ends were 3 bases for V and 6 bases for J; bases not matched to a gene: 7.

This clone showed up just once. V gene TRBV10-1 combines with J gene TRBJ2-3; 15 bases line up with TRBD2. CDR1 is WNHNN and CDR2 is SYGVQD in the germline V gene (reference sequence). Losses at the gene ends were 4 bases for V and 9 bases for J; bases not matched to a gene: 11. This CDR3 is 17 amino acids long. The CDR3 coding sequence is TGCGCCAGCAGTGCTACCGGGACTAGCGGGAGGATTTCAACGCAGTATTTT. This sequence encodes CASSATGTSGRISTQYF.

The chain employs TRBV6-5 and TRBJ1-4; D perhaps matches TRBD1 (5 bases). This CDR3 is built from 14 residues. The V end lost 3 bases, the J end lost 8 bases, and 13 bases lay between the germline ends. Germline CDR1 MNHEY, CDR2 SVGAGI. CDR3 bases: TGTGCCAGCAGTTATGTGGGGCCCGAGGAAAAACTGTTTTTT. It specifies CASSYVGPEEKLFF.

This rearrangement joins TRBV5-5 to TRBJ2-7, with D uncertain. Germline V CDR1 and CDR2: SGHKS, YYEKEE (reference sequence). The CDR3 is made up of 12 amino acids. With 2 bases removed from V and 1 base from J, the gap between germline ends came to 4 bases. This chain's CDR3 is CASSFQSYEQYF. The DNA of the CDR3 is TGTGCCAGCAGCTTCCAGTCCTACGAGCAGTACTTC.

V is TRBV18 and J is TRBJ2-4; 11 bases are a match to TRBD2. With 4 bases clipped from V and 0 bases from J, the junction kept 8 bases outside the gene matches. Germline assignment: CDR1 KGHSH and CDR2 LQKENI. CDR3 length equals 18 residues. CDR3 DNA: TGTGCCAGCTCACTTATTCTAGCGGGGGGACTAGCCAAAAACATTCAGTACTTC. This sequence encodes CASSLILAGGLAKNIQYF.

The genes are TRBV18 and TRBJ2-7; the match to TRBD2 covers 13 bases. V shed 5 bases, J shed 2 bases, and the junction held 9 bases outside the gene matches. The CDR3 covers 17 residues. Looked up from germline, CDR1 is KGHSH and CDR2 is LQKENI. DNA for the CDR3: TGTGCCAGCTCAACATCCTACGGGACTAGCGGGACCTACGAGCAGTACTTC. Translating gives CASSTSYGTSGTYEQYF.

The genes are TRBV7-2 and TRBJ2-1, with TRBD1 matching over 11 bases. Trimming removed 2 bases from V and 0 bases from J; junction bases left unmatched: 6. CDR1 and CDR2 from the germline V gene are SGHTA and FQGNSA. The CDR3 is made up of 18 amino acids. The CDR3 loop reads CASSLRRDRGFSYNEQFF. The DNA for the CDR3 is TGTGCCAGCAGCTTACGAAGGGACAGGGGGTTCTCCTACAATGAGCAGTTCTTC.

DNA of the CDR3: TGTGCCAGCAGCTTGGAAAGGGGGACACTCGAAAAACTGTTTTTT. Protein product: CASSLERGTLEKLFF. The chain recombines TRBV5-5 with TRBJ1-4; a possible D gene is TRBD1 (6 bases). The CDR3 is 15 amino acids. V was cut by 0 bases and J by 8 bases, with 14 bases left in between. The germline CDR1 and CDR2 sequences are SGHKS and YYEKEE (reference sequence).

On this clone: At one of its ends the junction is not consistent with the germline gene, which may arise from a read error. DNA of the CDR3: TGTGCTAGCAGCTTAGGGACAGGGTCTAATGAAAAACTGTTTTTT. Protein product: CASSLGTGSNEKLFF. The V and J genes are TRBV7-7 and TRBJ1-4, with 9 bases identical to TRBD1. Germline V CDR1 and CDR2: SSHAT, FNYEAQ (reference sequence). This CDR3 contains 15 residues.

The chain recombines TRBV5-6 with TRBJ2-7; D is possibly TRBD1 (6 bases). V gave up 6 bases and J gave up 2 bases, with 12 bases separating them. This CDR3 region has 13 residues. Germline V gene lookup returns CDR1 SGHDT and CDR2 YYEEEE. This CDR3 is CASTAGVTYEQYF. The CDR3 nucleotides are TGTGCCAGCACGGCAGGGGTAACCTACGAGCAGTACTTC.

J is TRBJ2-1 and V is TRBV29-1, with D possibly being TRBD2 (6 bases). The CDR3 loop spans 16 amino acids. V was trimmed by 2 bases and J by 7 bases, leaving 21 bases between them. The germline gives CDR1 SQVTM, CDR2 ANQGSEA. The DNA of the CDR3 is TGCAGCGTTGAACGGGCGGGGACGACCGTTTTTAATGAGCAGTTCTTC. Its translation: CSVERAGTTVFNEQFF.

This clone was counted between two and nine times. This chain joins TRBV19 and TRBJ2-2; D gene unclear. The germline V and J ends were trimmed by 4 bases and 5 bases, with 8 bases remaining between them. This CDR3 has 13 amino acids. The germline gives CDR1 LNHDA, CDR2 SQIVND (reference sequence). CDR3 loop: CASSTSNTGELFF. CDR3 DNA sequence: TGTGCCAGTAGTACTTCAAATACCGGGGAGCTGTTTTTT.

The chain uses TRBV7-9 and TRBJ2-4, with TRBD1 identical over 7 bases. The germline CDR1 and CDR2 sequences are SEHNR and FQNEAQ (reference sequence). After removal of 5 bases from V and 5 bases from J, the junction contained 15 bases not matched to a gene. The CDR3 covers 17 residues. The CDR3 DNA follows: TGTGCCAGCAGCAATAGACAGGGCGGTAGCCACCAAAACATTCAGTACTTC. It yields the protein CASSNRQGGSHQNIQYF.

The chain combines TRBV4-1 with TRBJ1-4; D is ambiguous. The V end lost 1 base, the J end lost 2 bases, and 14 bases lay between the germline ends. CDR3 size: 17 residues. Germline loops: CDR1 MGHRA, CDR2 YSYEKL. The CDR3 region has the DNA TGCGCCAGCAGCCAAGTCGGGTTGGGTGTTACTAATGAAAAACTGTTTTTT. Its translation: CASSQVGLGVTNEKLFF.

V gene TRBV29-1 combines with J gene TRBJ2-7; 8 bases match TRBD2. Germline assignment: CDR1 SQVTM and CDR2 ANQGSEA. This CDR3 comprises 15 residues. V shed 4 bases and J 2 bases; nucleotides not matched to a gene: 10. As DNA, the CDR3 is TGCAGCGTTGTCGGGGGGGATGGGATCCCCTACGAGCAGTACTTC. The encoded protein is CSVVGGDGIPYEQYF.

The chain couples TRBV6-1 to TRBJ1-2; D call uncertain. V lost 1 base, J lost 4 bases, and 10 bases lay in between. The CDR3 covers 14 residues. Germline assignment: CDR1 MNHNS and CDR2 SASEGT. The CDR3 nucleotides are TGTGCCAGCAGTGAAGTTTCAGATTCCTATGGCTACACCTTC. Translating gives CASSEVSDSYGYTF.

The V and J genes are TRBV19 and TRBJ2-5; the D is unclear. The length of the CDR3 is 16 residues. The V end lost 10 bases, the J end lost 2 bases, and 23 bases lay between the germline ends. The germline gives CDR1 LNHDA, CDR2 SQIVND (reference sequence). This CDR3 is CATRRDFNERQETQYF. The CDR3 coding sequence is TGTGCCACCCGTAGGGATTTCAACGAGAGACAAGAGACCCAGTACTTC.

The chain joins TRBV28 to TRBJ2-1; 8 nucleotides agree with TRBD1. This CDR3 contains 15 residues. J was trimmed by 11 bases and V by 3 bases; bases with no gene match: 12. Germline values: CDR1 MDHEN, CDR2 SYDVKM. The CDR3 nucleotides read TGTGCCAGCAGTTTTCCGTCAGGACAGGGTTTTAAGCAGTTCTTC. It specifies CASSFPSGQGFKQFF.

The rearrangement links TRBV4-1 to TRBJ2-7; 11 bases are a match to TRBD2. The CDR3 has 17 amino acids. Germline CDR1 is MGHRA and CDR2 is YSYEKL. Trimming removed 1 base from V and 4 bases from J; junction bases left unmatched: 9. The CDR3 loop reads CASSQVAGGPPEYEQYF. The CDR3 DNA reads as TGCGCCAGCAGCCAAGTAGCGGGAGGGCCGCCGGAATACGAGCAGTACTTC.